The entry below gives a single T cell receptor beta chain sequence along with its context. No antigen is known for it. This record belongs to a study of cytomegalovirus exposure and HLA in healthy donors. Findings and caveats of the study: The study assumed roughly uniform donor sequencing depth for presence/absence analyses. TCR beta V segments were, for the most part, productive about 87% or about 30% of the time in an earlier analysis. The classifier was said to identify cytomegalovirus status with high specificity and sensitivity. Sequencing probably produced one cluster of sequence variants that were highly shared.

13 Jbeta primers and 60 Vbeta primers were used for the PCR. TCRdb's copy holds only in-frame clones and misses some; the assay was immunoSEQ multiplex PCR. Of about 150,000 clones listed, approximately 87% are singletons. V dropped 6 bases and J dropped 0 bases, with 12 bases sitting between them. The length of the CDR3 is 14 residues. CDR1 is MNHNS, CDR2 SASEGT, per germline. The gene calls are TRBV6-1 and TRBJ2-7; maybe TRBD1 (5 bases). Sequencing used PBMCs. This sequence was found in a woman in her 30s in good health and CMV-seronegative. The CDR3 spells CASRKDTYSYEQYF. The CDR3 DNA is TGTGCCAGCAGAAAGGACACCTACTCCTACGAGCAGTACTTC.